This T cell receptor beta chain stems from a study of cytomegalovirus exposure and HLA in healthy donors. In the study overall: The 95 million to 120 million unique TCR beta sequences, from 150 million to 200 million T cells, were found by an earlier analysis. Across under 450 genotyped donors, roughly 80% landed in the Caucasian-associated ancestry cluster. General study points: In an earlier analysis, about 87% or about 30%: the productive usage of most TCR beta V segments.

Points on this clone: Antigen: not known.

The PCR made use of 60 Vbeta and 13 Jbeta primers. Only in-frame clones appear in the TCRdb table, and some are missing; sequencing was by immunoSEQ multiplex PCR. The sample includes about 97,000 clones, more than 70% of them seen just once. This sequence was found in a man younger than 45 in good health and CMV-seronegative. Sample: PBMCs.

The CDR3, as DNA: TGTGCCTGGAGCCCTTTTAGCGGAAACACCATATATTTT. Translating it yields CAWSPFSGNTIYF. The chain is built from TRBV30 and TRBJ1-3, with unresolved D. Trimming shortened V by 3 bases and J by 4 bases, and 10 bases separated the two germline ends. The CDR3 spans 13 residues. Germline CDR1 is GTSNPN and CDR2 is SVGIG (reference sequence).